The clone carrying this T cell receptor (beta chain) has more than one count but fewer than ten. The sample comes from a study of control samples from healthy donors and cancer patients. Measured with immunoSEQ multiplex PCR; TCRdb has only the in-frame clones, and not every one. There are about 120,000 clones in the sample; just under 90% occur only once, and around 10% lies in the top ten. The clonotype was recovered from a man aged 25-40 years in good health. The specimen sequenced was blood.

In nucleotides, the CDR3 is TGTGCCAGCAGCCAGCTACGGGGTGACACTGAAGCTTTCTTT. Translation: CASSQLRGDTEAFF. The V and J genes are TRBV14 and TRBJ1-1; D unresolved. The ends were cut back, 3 bases at V and 3 bases at J, with 11 bases in the middle. The length of the CDR3 is 14 residues. Germline V lookup: CDR1 SGHDN, CDR2 FVKESK.